The 22 T cell receptor beta chains below all came from one sample that was sequenced in a study of shared clonotypes between healthy human individuals. Here immunoSEQ multiplex PCR was the method, and the copy in TCRdb shows in-frame clones only, minus some. The sample contains 2 million or so clones, about 95% of which appear only once. Naive CD8 cells, CD45RO-negative and positively selected for CCR7, excluded terminally differentiated effector memory CD45RA+ cells. The sequencing input was naive CD8+ T cells sorted from blood. The source is a man younger than 35 in good health.

The V call is TRBV5-1, the J call TRBJ2-2; D gene unclear. The CDR3 is made up of 13 amino acids. Trimming left V 5 bases short and J 4 bases short, with 9 bases between. Germline CDR1 and CDR2: SGHRS and YFSETQ. CDR3 sequence reads: CASRFDPTGELFF. The CDR3 DNA is TGCGCCAGCAGATTTGACCCCACCGGGGAGCTGTTTTTT.

This chain joins TRBV10-3 and TRBJ2-2; a possible D gene is TRBD1 (5 bases). Per the germline V gene, CDR1 is ENHRY and CDR2 is SYGVKD. The length of the CDR3 is 15 residues. V was trimmed by 3 bases and J by 3 bases, leaving 11 bases between them. CDR3 in amino acids: CAISDKGRDTGELFF. The DNA for the CDR3 is TGTGCCATCAGTGATAAGGGGCGCGACACCGGGGAGCTGTTTTTT.

Regarding this clone: Distinct nucleotide sequences in the sample also encode this CDR3. The V gene is TRBV5-1, the J gene TRBJ2-7; the D gene is possibly TRBD1 (6 bases). This CDR3 is 15 amino acids long. Trimming removed 0 bases from V and 0 bases from J, with 10 bases in between. Germline CDR1 is SGHRS and CDR2 is YFSETQ. The CDR3 sequence: CASSLAQGTSYEQYF. In DNA form, the CDR3 reads TGCGCCAGCAGCTTGGCGCAGGGGACCTCCTACGAGCAGTACTTC. Using reference TRBV5-1 and TRBJ2-7 for the parts outside the CDR3, the full variable domain is KAGVTQTPRYLIKTRGQQVTLSCSPISGHRSVSWYQQTPGQGLQFLFEYFSETQRNKGNFPGRFSGRQFSNSRSEMNVSTLELGDSALYLCASSLAQGTSYEQYFGPGTRLTVT.

The chain's CDR3 is CASSSTGTLRPTDTQYF. The CDR3 DNA reads TGTGCCAGCAGCTCAACAGGAACTTTAAGACCCACAGATACGCAGTATTTT. This chain connects TRBV7-2 to TRBJ2-3; a weak D match, TRBD1 (5 bases). V was trimmed by 4 bases and J by 2 bases, leaving 19 bases between them. CDR1 and CDR2 (germline): SGHTA, FQGNSA. The CDR3 runs to 17 residues.

A word on this clone: At one of its ends the junction is not consistent with the germline gene, which may arise from a read error. The CDR3 coding sequence is TGTGCTAGCAGCTTAGGCCCCGCCGGGTCCTACGAGCAGTACTTC. Translated: CASSLGPAGSYEQYF. This chain joins TRBV7-7 and TRBJ2-7, with D hard to call. Germline assignment: CDR1 SSHAT and CDR2 FNYEAQ (reference sequence). CDR3 length: 15 amino acids.

This chain links TRBV5-1 with TRBJ2-7; the D gene is possibly TRBD1 (5 bases). Germline V gene sequence: CDR1 SGHRS, CDR2 YFSETQ. There are 15 residues in the CDR3. The V and J ends lost 3 bases and 3 bases respectively, with 16 bases between them. Written as DNA, the CDR3 is TGCGCCAGCAGCTCCCCCGAGACAGACCGCTACGAGCAGTACTTC. Its translation is CASSSPETDRYEQYF.

The table lists this clone with a count of one. This chain uses TRBV19 with TRBJ1-5; 7 nucleotides match TRBD1. V shed 5 bases and J 0 bases; nucleotides not matched to a gene: 7. The germline CDR1 and CDR2 sequences are LNHDA and SQIVND (reference sequence). CDR3 length: 16 residues. CDR3 loop: CASSDREVYSNQPQHF. The CDR3 nucleotides read TGTGCCAGTAGTGACAGGGAGGTGTATAGCAATCAGCCCCAGCATTTT. The variable domain in full, completed from reference TRBV19 and TRBJ1-5, reads DGGITQSPKYLFRKEGQNVTLSCEQNLNHDAMYWYRQDPGQGLRLIYYSQIVNDFQKGDIAEGYSVSREKKESFPLTVTSAQKNPTAFYLCASSDREVYSNQPQHFGDGTRLSIL.

As for this clone: Other DNA sequences from this sample encode an identical CDR3 as well. The rearrangement links TRBV27 to TRBJ2-7, with D unclear. Trimming cost V 2 bases and J 2 bases, with 7 bases left between them. There are 13 residues in the CDR3. Per germline, CDR1 MNHEY and CDR2 SMNVEV (reference sequence). The CDR3 DNA is TGTGCCAGCAGTTTACAAGGGCCCTACGAGCAGTACTTC. The encoded protein is CASSLQGPYEQYF.

V is TRBV13 and J is TRBJ2-2; D call uncertain. V lost 5 bases, J lost 7 bases, and 8 bases lay in between. The CDR3 is 12 residues long. CDR1 and CDR2 from the germline V gene are PRHDT and FYEKMQ (reference sequence). DNA of the CDR3: TGTGCCAGCAGCCATGCGGTCGGGGAGCTGTTTTTT. It codes for CASSHAVGELFF.

V is TRBV2 and J is TRBJ2-3; unclear D gene. The germline V gene encodes CDR1 SNHLY and CDR2 FYNNEI. V lost 1 base and J lost 0, with 8 bases in between. The CDR3 has 15 amino acids. Here the CDR3 DNA reads TGTGCCAGCAGTGAAGGGAAACGTAGCACAGATACGCAGTATTTT. It yields the protein CASSEGKRSTDTQYF.

This clone was detected only once. The chain uses TRBV9 and TRBJ2-2; 8 bases are a match to TRBD2. The CDR3 totals 16 residues. Germline CDR1 and CDR2: SGDLS and YYNGEE. Trimming removed 0 bases from V and 5 bases from J; junction bases left unmatched: 6. CDR3 loop: CASSVGSGGVTGELFF. CDR3 DNA sequence: TGTGCCAGCAGCGTAGGGAGCGGGGGAGTAACCGGGGAGCTGTTTTTT.

The J gene is TRBJ2-2, the V gene TRBV6-5, with 10 positions matching TRBD1. Germline CDR1 reads MNHEY; CDR2 reads SVGAGI. This CDR3 has 15 residues. The V gene end was trimmed by 7 bases and the J gene end by 4 bases; junction bases not matched to a gene: 6. The CDR3 is CASTQRDRGTGELFF. As DNA, the CDR3 is TGTGCCAGCACCCAAAGGGACAGGGGCACCGGGGAGCTGTTTTTT.

The V gene is TRBV30, the J gene TRBJ1-1, with 9 bases matching TRBD1. The CDR3 is 11 residues long. After removal of 6 bases from V and 7 bases from J, the junction contained 3 bases not matched to a gene. CDR1 is GTSNPN, CDR2 SVGIG, per germline (reference sequence). The CDR3 sequence: CACRTGVEAFF. DNA for the CDR3: TGTGCCTGCCGGACAGGGGTTGAAGCTTTCTTT.

The chain joins TRBV7-2 to TRBJ2-7, with TRBD2 matching 8 bases. Losses at the gene ends were 2 bases for V and 0 bases for J; bases not matched to a gene: 9. Germline values: CDR1 SGHTA, CDR2 FQGNSA. The CDR3 is 17 residues long. The chain's CDR3 is CASSLTPAGGYSYEQYF. The CDR3 coding sequence is TGTGCCAGCAGCTTAACCCCGGCGGGGGGTTACTCCTACGAGCAGTACTTC.

V and J are TRBV5-6 and TRBJ1-2, with D unclear. Germline V gene data show CDR1 as SGHDT and CDR2 as YYEEEE. The CDR3 spans 13 residues. V was shortened by 4 bases and J by 4 bases, with 11 bases between the two germline ends. CDR3: CASSRTISYGYTF. In DNA, the CDR3 is TGTGCCAGCAGCCGGACGATCTCCTATGGCTACACCTTC.

This rearrangement joins TRBV5-4 to TRBJ2-7; 10 bases map to TRBD2. The J segment lost 4 bases and the V segment lost 0 bases, leaving 10 bases of the junction unmatched. CDR1 is SGHNT and CDR2 is YYREEE in the germline V gene (reference sequence). The CDR3 runs 17 residues. The CDR3 region is CASSLEGWTSGDYEQYF. The DNA of the CDR3 is TGTGCCAGCAGCTTGGAAGGTTGGACTAGCGGAGATTACGAGCAGTACTTC.

The genes are TRBV6-8 and TRBJ2-1; no clear D gene. The V gene's germline CDR1 is MNHGY and CDR2 SAAAGT. V lost 7 bases and J lost 1, with 14 bases in between. This CDR3 comprises 15 residues. In DNA form, the CDR3 reads TGTGCCAGCACCGTGTTTGATACTTCCTACAATGAGCAGTTCTTC. Translating it yields CASTVFDTSYNEQFF.

In DNA form, the CDR3 reads TGTGCCATCAGCGGTATACAGGGGTCCTACGAGCAGTACTTC. Encoded protein: CAISGIQGSYEQYF. J is TRBJ2-7 and V is TRBV10-3; 7 positions match TRBD1. Germline V gives CDR1 ENHRY, CDR2 SYGVKD. The CDR3 runs 14 residues. The V and J ends lost 6 bases and 1 base, in that order; junction bases with no gene match: 6.

There are a few counts of this clone. The gene calls are TRBV6-5 and TRBJ1-2; unclear D gene. V shed 6 bases and J shed 4 bases, with 15 bases lying between them. Germline CDR1 is MNHEY and CDR2 is SVGAGI. This CDR3 contains 14 residues. The CDR3, as DNA: TGTGCCAGCAGCGTCCTAGGAGGAGGCTATGGCTACACCTTC. It specifies CASSVLGGGYGYTF.

V and J are TRBV10-2 and TRBJ2-7; 8 positions match TRBD2. V gave up 3 bases and J gave up 2 bases; unmatched junction bases: 6. Germline-derived CDR1 and CDR2 are WSHSY and SAAADI. This CDR3 is built from 15 residues. CDR3 nucleotide sequence: TGCGCCAGCAGTGACCATTTTAGCGGGACCTACGAGCAGTACTTC. It encodes CASSDHFSGTYEQYF.

The chain joins TRBV16 to TRBJ1-1; 9 bases map to TRBD1. V lost 0 bases to trimming and J lost 4 bases; unmatched junction nucleotides: 3. Germline V gene sequence: CDR1 KGHSY, CDR2 FQNENV. This CDR3 contains 15 residues. In nucleotides, the CDR3 is TGTGCCAGCAGCCAATCGGGACAGGGTGGCACTGAAGCTTTCTTT. It specifies CASSQSGQGGTEAFF.

V usage is TRBV6-5 and J usage is TRBJ1-2, with D possibly being TRBD1 (5 bases). Germline CDR1 is MNHEY and CDR2 is SVGAGI. The ends were cut back, 6 bases at V and 5 bases at J, with 13 bases in the middle. The CDR3 loop spans 13 amino acids. This CDR3 reads CASRATVNYGYTF. In DNA form, the CDR3 reads TGTGCCAGCAGGGCGACAGTGAATTATGGCTACACCTTC.